One sample yielded the 7 T cell receptor beta chains listed below, sequenced in a study of blood T cells in healthy people across ages. Together with a sample-barcoded 5' primer, a J-beta primer mix was included in a second PCR lasting roughly 6 to 12 cycles. In TCRdb, the 5' RACE reads were re-called with MiXCR into one record per CDR3 protein. The data show around 500,000 distinct CDR3 sequences, about a quarter seen once. These same data were also listed under a study on T cells of mothers and their children.

The sample consisted of blood. Receptors were obtained from a boy aged 2-15 years in good health.

The chain links TRBV11-2 to TRBJ2-3; perhaps TRBD2 as D (6 bases). The V end was cut by 4 bases, the J end by 0 bases, with 11 bases between. The germline gives CDR1 SGHAT, CDR2 FQNNGV. This CDR3 spans 15 amino acids. CDR3 sequence: CASSSQRVSTDTQYF. The CDR3 DNA reads as TGTGCCAGCAGCTCGCAGCGGGTCAGCACAGATACGCAGTATTTT.

There are a few counts of this clonotype. The chain is built from TRBV6-2 or TRBV6-3 and TRBJ2-1; TRBD2 matches at 7 bases. CDR1 MNHEY and CDR2 SVGEGT come from the germline V gene. CDR3 length: 13 residues. Trimming removed 7 bases from V and 0 bases from J; junction bases left unmatched: 0. The chain's CDR3 is CASTSGSYNEQFF. CDR3 DNA: TGTGCCAGCACTAGCGGCTCCTACAATGAGCAGTTCTTC.

In regard to this clonotype: The CDR3 does not close with the conserved phenylalanine or tryptophan, likely indicating a read error. The V and J genes are TRBV12-3 or TRBV12-4 and TRBJ2-5; weak D call: TRBD1 (6 bases). The J call is in doubt because the DNA end fits TRBJ2-7 better. The CDR3 totals 12 residues. CDR3 residues: CASSPTGIEQYL. CDR3 nucleotide sequence: TGTGCCAGCAGTCCAACAGGGATCGAGCAGTACCTC.

The CDR3 coding sequence is TGTGCCAGCAGCTTAAATTTCGGGTTCCGAGGAGAGACCCAGTACTTC. Its protein product is CASSLNFGFRGETQYF. The chain combines TRBV7-2 with TRBJ2-7; D unclear. The J call may not be correct, given that the DNA end is closer to TRBJ2-5. Germline V gene sequence: CDR1 SGHTA, CDR2 FQGNSA. The CDR3 sequence is 16 residues long.

This clonotype came up once. The chain combines TRBV7-2 with TRBJ2-6; maybe TRBD1 (5 bases). This CDR3 region has 17 residues. The V and J ends lost 5 bases and 0 bases respectively, with 14 bases between them. Per germline, CDR1 SGHTA and CDR2 FQGNSA. The CDR3 DNA reads TGTGCCAGCAGCCCCCAGGGCCGGGTCTCTGGGGCCAACGTCCTGACTTTC. Protein: CASSPQGRVSGANVLTF.

The rearrangement joins TRBV12-3 or TRBV12-4 to TRBJ2-1; D is ambiguous. V was trimmed by 2 bases and J by 1 base, leaving 12 bases between them. The CDR3 consists of 16 residues. DNA of the CDR3: TGTGCCAGCAGTTTATCTAGGATGGAGTCCTACAATGAGCAGTTCTTC. Its protein is CASSLSRMESYNEQFF.

The chain carries TRBV27 and TRBJ2-7; the match to TRBD2 covers 10 bases. The CDR3 is 15 residues long. Looked up from germline, CDR1 is MNHEY and CDR2 is SMNVEV (reference sequence). V shed 7 bases and J 7 bases; nucleotides not matched to a gene: 13. The CDR3 protein is CASTYKAGGPGEQYF. For the CDR3, the DNA is TGTGCCAGCACCTATAAAGCGGGAGGGCCGGGGGAGCAGTACTTC.